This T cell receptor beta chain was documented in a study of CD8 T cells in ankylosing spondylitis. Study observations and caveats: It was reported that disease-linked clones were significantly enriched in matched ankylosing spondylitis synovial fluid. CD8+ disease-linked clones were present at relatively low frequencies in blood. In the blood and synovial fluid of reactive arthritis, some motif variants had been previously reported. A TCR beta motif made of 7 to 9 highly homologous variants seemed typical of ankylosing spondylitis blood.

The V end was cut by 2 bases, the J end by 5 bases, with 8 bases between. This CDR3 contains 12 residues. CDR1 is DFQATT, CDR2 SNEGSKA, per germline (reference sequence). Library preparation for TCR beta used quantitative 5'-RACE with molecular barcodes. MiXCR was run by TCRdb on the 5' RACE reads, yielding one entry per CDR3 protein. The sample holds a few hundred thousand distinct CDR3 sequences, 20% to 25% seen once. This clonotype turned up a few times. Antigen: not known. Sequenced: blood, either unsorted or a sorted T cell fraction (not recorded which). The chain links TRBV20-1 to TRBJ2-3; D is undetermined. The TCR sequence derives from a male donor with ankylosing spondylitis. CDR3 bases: TGCAGTGCTAGATGGGTCGGAGATACGCAGTATTTT. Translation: CSARWVGDTQYF.